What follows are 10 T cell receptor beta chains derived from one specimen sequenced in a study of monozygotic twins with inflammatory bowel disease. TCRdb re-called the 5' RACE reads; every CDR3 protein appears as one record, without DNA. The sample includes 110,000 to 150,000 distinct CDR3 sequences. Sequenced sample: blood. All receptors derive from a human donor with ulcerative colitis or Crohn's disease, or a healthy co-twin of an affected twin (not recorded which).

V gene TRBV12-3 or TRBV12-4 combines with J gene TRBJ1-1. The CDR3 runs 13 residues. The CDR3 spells CASTREVNTEAFF.

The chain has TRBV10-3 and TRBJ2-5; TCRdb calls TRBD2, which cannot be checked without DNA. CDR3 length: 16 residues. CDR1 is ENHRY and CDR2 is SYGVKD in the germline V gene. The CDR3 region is CAISDPGSSAGETQYF.

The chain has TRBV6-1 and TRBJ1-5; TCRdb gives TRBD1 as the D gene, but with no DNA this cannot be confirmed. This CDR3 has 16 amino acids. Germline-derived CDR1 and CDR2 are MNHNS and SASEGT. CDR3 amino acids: CASNPSGTRVFLPQHF.

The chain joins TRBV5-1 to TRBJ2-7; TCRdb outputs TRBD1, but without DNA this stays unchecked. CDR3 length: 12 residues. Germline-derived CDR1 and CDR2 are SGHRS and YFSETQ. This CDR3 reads CASSEQGTVQYF.

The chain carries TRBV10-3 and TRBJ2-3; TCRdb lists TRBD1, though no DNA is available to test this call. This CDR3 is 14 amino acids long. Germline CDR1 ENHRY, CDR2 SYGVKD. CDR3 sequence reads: CAISVSGEGDTQYF.

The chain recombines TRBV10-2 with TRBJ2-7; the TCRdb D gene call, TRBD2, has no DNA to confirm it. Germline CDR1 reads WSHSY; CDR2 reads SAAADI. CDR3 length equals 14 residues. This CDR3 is CASGHTGERGEQYF.

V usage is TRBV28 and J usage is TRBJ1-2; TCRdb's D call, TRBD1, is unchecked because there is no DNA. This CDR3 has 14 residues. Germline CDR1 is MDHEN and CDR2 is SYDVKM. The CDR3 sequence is CASSFPRDDYGYTF.

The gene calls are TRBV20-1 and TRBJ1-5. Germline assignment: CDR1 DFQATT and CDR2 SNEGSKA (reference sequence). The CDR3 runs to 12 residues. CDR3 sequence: CSAGRGNQPQHF.

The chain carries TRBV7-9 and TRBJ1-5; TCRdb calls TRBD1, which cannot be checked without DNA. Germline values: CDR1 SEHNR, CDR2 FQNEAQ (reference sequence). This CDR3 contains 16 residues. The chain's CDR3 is CASARQDLIGNQPQHF.

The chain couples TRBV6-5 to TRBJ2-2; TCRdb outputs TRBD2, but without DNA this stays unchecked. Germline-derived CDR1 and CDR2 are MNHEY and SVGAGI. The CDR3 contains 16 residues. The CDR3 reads CASSSPPSGSPGELFF.